This TCR beta chain was obtained from a study of shared clonotypes between healthy human individuals. Across the study: Samples came from two female and three male donors aged 18 to 49.

About this clone: The antigen remains undetermined.

Findings and caveats of the study: Despite large depth, rarefaction showed incomplete sorted-subset sequencing.

CDR1 is KGHSH and CDR2 is LQKENI in the germline V gene. V lost 7 bases to trimming and J lost 7 bases, with 16 bases between them. The CDR3 has 13 residues. Per the study methods: ImmunoSEQ junction-only sequences lacked quality scores, so their filtering differed. Profiled with immunoSEQ multiplex PCR; TCRdb holds only in-frame clones, not every one. From that table come the V and J calls and clone size; the DNA was used to work out D and trimming. The table records about 1 million clones, 70% to 80% of them present only once. This chain connects TRBV18 to TRBJ1-1; no definite D call. The source of this sequence is a man aged 18 to 35 in good health. Sequences were obtained from memory CD4+ T cells sorted from blood. Indicated subset: CD45RA-negative fraction. CDR3 residues: CASLTNLDGEAFF. For the CDR3, the DNA is TGTGCCAGCTTAACTAATCTTGATGGTGAAGCTTTCTTT.